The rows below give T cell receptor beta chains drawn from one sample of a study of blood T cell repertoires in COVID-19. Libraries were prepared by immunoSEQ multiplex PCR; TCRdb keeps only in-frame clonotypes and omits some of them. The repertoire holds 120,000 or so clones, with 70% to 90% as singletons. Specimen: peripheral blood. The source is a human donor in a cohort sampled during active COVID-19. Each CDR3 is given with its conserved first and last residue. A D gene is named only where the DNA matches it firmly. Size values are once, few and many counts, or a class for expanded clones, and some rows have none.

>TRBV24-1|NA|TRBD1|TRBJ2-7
TGTGCCACCAGTCCTTCCAGACAGGGACGTTACGAGCAGTACTTC
CATSPSRQGRYEQYF
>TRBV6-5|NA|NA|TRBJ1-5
TGTGCCAGCAAACGACAGAGCAATCAGCCCCAGCATTTT
CASKRQSNQPQHF
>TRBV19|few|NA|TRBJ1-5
TGTGCCAGTAGTCGCCCTCCTCGGACAGTCGGCAATCAGCCCCAGCATTTT
CASSRPPRTVGNQPQHF
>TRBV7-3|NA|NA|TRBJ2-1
TGTGCCAGCAGCTTACAGCCGGGCTCCTACAATGAGCAGTTCTTC
CASSLQPGSYNEQFF
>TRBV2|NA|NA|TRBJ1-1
TGTGCCAGTCTGGCCGTGACTCCTTTCTTT
CASLAVTPFF
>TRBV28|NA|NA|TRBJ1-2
TGTGCCAGCAGCCCCGGACAGTCATATGGCTACACCTTC
CASSPGQSYGYTF
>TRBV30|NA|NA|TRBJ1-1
TGTGCCTGTGAGCGGAACTTGAACACTGAAGCTTTCTTT
CACERNLNTEAFF
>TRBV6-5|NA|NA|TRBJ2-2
TGTGCCAGCAGCCCCCAGGGAACTATTCCCGGGGAGCTGTTTTTT
CASSPQGTIPGELFF
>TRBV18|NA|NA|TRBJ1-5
TGTGCCAGCTCACCACCGGGCAGGACACTCGGGTATAGCAATCAGCCCCAGCATTTT
CASSPPGRTLGYSNQPQHF
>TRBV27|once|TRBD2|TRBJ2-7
TGTGCCAGCAGGGGACTAGCGGGAGACGGAGAGCAGTACTTC
CASRGLAGDGEQYF
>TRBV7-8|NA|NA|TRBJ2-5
TGTGCCAGCAGCCCACTAGCAGCTAAAGAGACCCAGTACTTC
CASSPLAAKETQYF
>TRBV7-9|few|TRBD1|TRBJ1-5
TGTGCCAGCAGCGCACCCGGGACAGCCAATAGCAATCAGCCCCAGCATTTT
CASSAPGTANSNQPQHF
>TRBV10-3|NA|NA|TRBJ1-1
TGTGCCATCAGTGAGTCGGCCCAGACTGAAGCTTTCTTT
CAISESAQTEAFF
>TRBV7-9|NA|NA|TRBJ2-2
TGTGCCAGCAGCTTAATCCAGAACACCGGGGAGCTGTTTTTT
CASSLIQNTGELFF
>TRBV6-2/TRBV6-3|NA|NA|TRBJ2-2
TGTGCCAGCAGTTACTCACGTGACAGGGAGCTGTTTTTT
CASSYSRDRELFF
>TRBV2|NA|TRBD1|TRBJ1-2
TGTGCCAGCAGGGGACAGGGATCTGACTATGGCTACACCTTC
CASRGQGSDYGYTF
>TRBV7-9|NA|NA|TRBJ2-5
TGTGCCAGCAGCTTAGGGTCCGGGGAGACCCAGTACTTC
CASSLGSGETQYF
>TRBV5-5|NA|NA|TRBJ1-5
TGTGCCAGCAGCTTGCGGGGGGGCGCAGGTCAGCCCCAGCATTTT
CASSLRGGAGQPQHF
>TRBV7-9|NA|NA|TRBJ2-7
TGTGCCAGCAGCTTCCTGGGGAGCAACGAGCAGTACTTC
CASSFLGSNEQYF
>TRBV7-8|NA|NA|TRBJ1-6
TGTGCCAGCAGCACGGCAGGGATGGGTAATTCACCCCTCCACTTT
CASSTAGMGNSPLHF
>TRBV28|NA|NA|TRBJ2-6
TGTGCCAGCAGTTTTGTAGTTACTGGGGCCAACGTCCTGACTTTC
CASSFVVTGANVLTF
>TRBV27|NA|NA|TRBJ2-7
TGTGCCAGCAGTTTTCTAAGCTCCTACGAGCAGTACTTC
CASSFLSSYEQYF
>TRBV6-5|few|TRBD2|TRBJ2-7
TGTGCCAGCAGTTCCATACTAGCGGGAGTTTTCTACGAGCAGTACTTC
CASSSILAGVFYEQYF
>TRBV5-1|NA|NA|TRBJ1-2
TGCGCCAGCAGCTTGGGAGAGGATGGCTACACCTTC
CASSLGEDGYTF
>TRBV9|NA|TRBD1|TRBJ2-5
TGTGCCAGCAGCCCTGGGACAGAAGAGACCCAGTACTTC
CASSPGTEETQYF
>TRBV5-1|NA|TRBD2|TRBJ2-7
TGCGCCAGCAGCTTGCGGACTAGCGGGAGTACCGACGAGCAGTACTTC
CASSLRTSGSTDEQYF
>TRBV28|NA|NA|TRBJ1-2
NA
CASSSSGSNGYTF
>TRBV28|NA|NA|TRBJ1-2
TGTGCCAGCAGTTTAAGCCCCCAGGTGGGGGGTGGCTACACCTTC
CASSLSPQVGGGYTF
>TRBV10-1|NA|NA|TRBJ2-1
TGCGCCAGCAGTCGGGACTCTAGCTCCTACAATGAGCAGTTCTTC
CASSRDSSSYNEQFF
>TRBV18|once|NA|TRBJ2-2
TGTGCCAGCTCAACGAACCAGGGCACCGGGGAGCTGTTTTTT
CASSTNQGTGELFF
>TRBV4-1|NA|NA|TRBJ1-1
TGCGCCAGCCGGGACACTCTAACGAACACTGAAGCTTTCTTT
CASRDTLTNTEAFF
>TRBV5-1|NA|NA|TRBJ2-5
TGCGCCAGCAGCTATGTCGGGGGTAAACAAGAGACCCAGTACTTC
CASSYVGGKQETQYF
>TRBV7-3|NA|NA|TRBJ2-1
TGTGCCAGCAGCCCCGGTGGTAGCGAGGGCTACAATGAGCAGTTCTTC
CASSPGGSEGYNEQFF
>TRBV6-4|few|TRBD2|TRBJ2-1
TGTGCCAGCAGACCCTTAGCGGGAGGGGCCCATGAGCAGTTCTTC
CASRPLAGGAHEQFF
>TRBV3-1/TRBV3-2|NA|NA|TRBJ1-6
TGTGCCAGCGCTGAAGCAATGTCGAATTCACCCCTCCACTTT
CASAEAMSNSPLHF
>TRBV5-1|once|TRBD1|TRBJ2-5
TGCGCCAGTACAATACAGGGGGCGGCGGAGACCCAGTACTTC
CASTIQGAAETQYF
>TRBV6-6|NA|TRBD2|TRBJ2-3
TGTGCCAGCAGTGCCGGGACTAGCGGGAGCACAGATACGCAGTATTTT
CASSAGTSGSTDTQYF
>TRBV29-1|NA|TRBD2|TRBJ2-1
TGCAGCCACATGGGCCAGCGGGGTTACAATGAGCAGTTCTTC
CSHMGQRGYNEQFF
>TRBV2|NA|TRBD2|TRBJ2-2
TGTGCCAGCAGGCTAGCGGGAGAAGACACCGGGGAGCTGTTTTTT
CASRLAGEDTGELFF
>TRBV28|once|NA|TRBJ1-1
TGTGCCAGCAGTCTCGATCCCCGTACTACGAACACTGAAGCTTTCTTT
CASSLDPRTTNTEAFF
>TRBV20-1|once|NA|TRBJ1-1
TGCAGTGCCCCCAGGAACACTGAAGCTTTCTTT
CSAPRNTEAFF
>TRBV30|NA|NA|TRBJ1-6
TGTGCCTGGAATTTTGGCGGCAGGGGCAATTCACCCCTCCACTTT
CAWNFGGRGNSPLHF
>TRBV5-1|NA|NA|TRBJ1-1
TGCGCCAGCAGCCTCGGAGGGGAGAACACTGAAGCTTTCTTT
CASSLGGENTEAFF
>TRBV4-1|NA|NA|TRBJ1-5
TGCGCCAGCAGCCAGGCGGCGGGCTGGCAGCCCCAGCATTTT
CASSQAAGWQPQHF
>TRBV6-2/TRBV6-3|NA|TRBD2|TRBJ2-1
TGTGCCAGCAGTTACCCTCAACTAGCGGGAGTTGTGAATGAGCAGTTCTTC
CASSYPQLAGVVNEQFF